This TCR beta chain appears in the sequencing data of a study of glioma-infiltrating T cells after dendritic cell vaccination. Assay: immunoSEQ multiplex PCR; the TCRdb copy retains only in-frame clones and omits some. The data show approximately 82,000 clones, approximately 90% seen once. There are a few counts of this clone. The CDR3 is 14 residues long. Trimming left V 8 bases short and J 5 bases short, with 19 bases between. The receptor was isolated from a human donor with glioblastoma. This sequence joins TRBV5-3 and TRBJ2-5, with TRBD2 as a possible D gene (6 bases). Being an ORF, TRBV5-3 has a function that is uncertain. The starting material was blood, obtained before dendritic cell vaccination. CDR3 loop: CASSPTGEGETQYF. The CDR3 DNA follows: TGTGCCAGCAGCCCCACGGGAGAGGGGGAGACCCAGTACTTC.